This T cell receptor beta chain came from a study of response to subunit inactivated influenza vaccine. Regarding the study as a whole: New T cells are recruited in small numbers by each seasonal influenza vaccination, according to the authors' suggestion.

This clonotype was seen more than once but under ten times. Its antigen is undetermined. Each CDR3 protein gets one entry after TCRdb re-called the RT-PCR reads with MiXCR. The sample yields 610,000 or so distinct CDR3 sequences, approximately 14% seen once. Germline V lookup: CDR1 SQVTM, CDR2 ANQGSEA. J lost 4 bases, V lost 6 bases, and 7 bases had no gene match. This CDR3 is 14 amino acids long. The receptor was derived from a man in his fifties or sixties who received an inactivated influenza vaccine. The sample consisted of PBMCs from blood, taken approximately 13 days after vaccination. The chain is built from TRBV29-1 and TRBJ2-1; 9 bases are a match to TRBD1. The CDR3 DNA sequence: TGCAGCGTGAGGGGACAGGGTCAATACAATGAGCAGTTCTTC. This encodes CSVRGQGQYNEQFF.